Each of the 21 T cell receptor beta chains below was sequenced from the same sample in a study of T cell repertoires in cytomegalovirus infection. TCRdb itself ran the reads through MiXCR, one entry per CDR3 protein. The sample contains hundreds of thousands of distinct CDR3 sequences, 17% of which appear only once. The specimen sequenced was PBMCs. All receptors come from a human donor in good health (CMV status not recorded). Some clones in this sample may be carry-over from other donors' samples.

Ten or more counts support this clonotype. The chain recombines TRBV20-1 with TRBJ2-6, with TRBD1 as a possible D gene (5 bases). There are 15 residues in the CDR3. The V end was cut by 4 bases, the J end by 1 base, with 11 bases between. The germline V gene encodes CDR1 DFQATT and CDR2 SNEGSKA (reference sequence). The CDR3 sequence is CSANGHTSGANVLTF. The CDR3 DNA reads as TGCAGTGCTAACGGACACACATCTGGGGCCAACGTCCTGACTTTC.

The CDR3, as DNA: TGCAGTGCTAGACAGGGGGGGACGGATTCACCCCTCCACTTT. Its translation is CSARQGGTDSPLHF. The rearrangement uses TRBV20-1 and TRBJ1-6; TRBD1 agrees at 7 bases. Trimming took 2 bases from V and 8 from J; bases not matched to a gene: 6. The germline gives CDR1 DFQATT, CDR2 SNEGSKA (reference sequence). The CDR3 is 14 amino acids.

This clonotype was observed a few times. The rearrangement joins TRBV6-1 to TRBJ1-2; 8 positions agree with TRBD1. CDR3 length: 15 amino acids. From germline, CDR1 is MNHNS and CDR2 SASEGT. Trimming took 9 bases from V and 4 from J; bases not matched to a gene: 13. CDR3: CASVPGQANSYGYTF. CDR3 DNA sequence: TGTGCCAGTGTTCCGGGACAGGCAAACTCCTATGGCTACACCTTC.

This clonotype was seen repeatedly, ten times or more. This sequence joins TRBV4-1 and TRBJ2-5; no firm D call. This CDR3 region has 16 residues. Trimming shortened V by 0 bases and J by 4 bases, and 15 bases separated the two germline ends. CDR1 is MGHRA, CDR2 YSYEKL, per germline. CDR3 in DNA: TGCGCCAGCAGCCAAGATGCGCAGGCTTTAAGAGAGACCCAGTACTTC. As protein: CASSQDAQALRETQYF.

This clonotype occurred many times. The rearrangement links TRBV7-9 to TRBJ2-1, with 7 bases that match TRBD1. V was clipped by 5 bases and J by 0 bases; unmatched bases: 16. This CDR3 spans 19 amino acids. From germline, CDR1 is SEHNR and CDR2 FQNEAQ (reference sequence). CDR3 region: CASSRRGQRLQSSYNEQFF. CDR3 sequence (DNA): TGTGCCAGCAGCCGACGGGGACAGAGGCTCCAGAGCTCCTACAATGAGCAGTTCTTC.

This clonotype was seen ten or more times. The V and J genes are TRBV7-6 and TRBJ1-1; D gene uncertain. The CDR3 covers 14 residues. Germline CDR1 and CDR2: SGHVS and FNYEAQ. V lost 5 bases and J 1 base, leaving 11 bases between the germline ends. The CDR3: CASSPTVQNTEAFF. The CDR3 bases are TGTGCCAGCAGCCCAACAGTACAGAACACTGAAGCTTTCTTT.

This clonotype was observed a handful of times. The rearrangement joins TRBV6-1 to TRBJ1-1, with D possibly matching TRBD1 (5 bases). From germline, CDR1 is MNHNS and CDR2 SASEGT. Deletions cut 0 bases from V and 2 bases from J, with 13 bases between. The CDR3 is 16 amino acids. CDR3 sequence: CASSEAGAGLNTEAFF. CDR3 bases: TGTGCCAGCAGTGAAGCAGGGGCAGGGCTTAACACTGAAGCTTTCTTT.

This clonotype was detected once. CDR3 in amino acids: CASSKGNYGYTF. The CDR3 nucleotides are TGTGCCAGCAGCAAGGGGAACTATGGCTACACCTTC. The chain has TRBV27 and TRBJ1-2; D might be TRBD1 (5 bases). The V and J ends lost 6 bases and 2 bases respectively, with 7 bases between them. CDR3 size: 12 residues. Germline V lookup: CDR1 MNHEY, CDR2 SMNVEV (reference sequence).

This clonotype was detected only a few times. V is TRBV5-4 and J is TRBJ1-5; D is unresolved. Germline V lookup: CDR1 SGHNT, CDR2 YYREEE (reference sequence). Trimming cost V 0 bases and J 1 base, with 11 bases left between them. The CDR3 covers 16 residues. CDR3 in amino acids: CASSLDGQLSNQPQHF. The CDR3, as DNA: TGTGCCAGCAGCTTGGACGGGCAGCTGAGCAATCAGCCCCAGCATTTT.

There are many counts of this clonotype. The chain employs TRBV7-6 and TRBJ2-5; TRBD2 is a possible D gene (5 bases). V lost 1 base and J lost 4, with 7 bases in between. Germline CDR1 is SGHVS and CDR2 is FNYEAQ. There are 13 residues in the CDR3. The CDR3 DNA reads TGTGCCAGCAGCTTAGTACGGGGAGAGACCCAGTACTTC. Translation gives CASSLVRGETQYF.

V usage is TRBV12-3 or TRBV12-4 and J usage is TRBJ1-5, with D perhaps TRBD1 (5 bases). V was clipped by 5 bases and J by 3 bases, with 14 bases between them. This CDR3 contains 15 residues. CDR3 residues: CASSPGGGPNQPQHF. In DNA form, the CDR3 reads TGTGCCAGCAGTCCCGGGGGAGGACCCAATCAGCCCCAGCATTTT.

J is TRBJ1-5 and V is TRBV28; 9 bases fit TRBD1. In germline, CDR1 is MDHEN, CDR2 SYDVKM. This CDR3 spans 14 amino acids. The trim removed 6 bases at V and 7 bases at J, leaving 7 bases unmatched. This CDR3 reads CASSRTGEGQPQHF. Here the CDR3 DNA reads TGTGCCAGCAGCCGGACAGGGGAAGGCCAGCCCCAGCATTTT. Together with reference TRBV28 and TRBJ1-5, the CDR3 gives the full variable domain: DVKVTQSSRYLVKRTGEKVFLECVQDMDHENMFWYRQDPGLGLRLIYFSYDVKMKEKGDIPEGYSVSREKKERFSLILESASTNQTSMYLCASSRTGEGQPQHFGDGTRLSIL.

This clonotype came up many times. V is TRBV12-3 or TRBV12-4 and J is TRBJ1-4; D gene uncertain. The CDR3 runs to 16 residues. The ends were cut back, 4 bases at V and 0 bases at J, with 12 bases in the middle. CDR3 in DNA: TGTGCCAGCAGTTCGTCAGATAAAGCAACTAATGAAAAACTGTTTTTT. It codes for CASSSSDKATNEKLFF.

This chain links TRBV6-2 or TRBV6-3 with TRBJ2-2; a weak D match, TRBD1 (5 bases). The V gene lost 2 bases and the J gene lost 1 base, with 17 bases spanning the gap. CDR3 length: 18 amino acids. Germline V gives CDR1 MNHEY, CDR2 SVGEGT. The CDR3 region is CASSYARYQGENTGELFF. CDR3 DNA sequence: TGTGCCAGCAGTTACGCCAGATACCAAGGGGAGAACACCGGGGAGCTGTTTTTT.

This clonotype appeared many times. The chain combines TRBV7-2 with TRBJ2-2, with D hard to call. This CDR3 has 15 residues. Germline V gene sequence: CDR1 SGHTA, CDR2 FQGNSA. V gave up 1 base and J gave up 4 bases, with 10 bases separating them. CDR3 nucleotides: TGTGCCAGCAGCTTAGTAGCCCCTGCCACCGGGGAGCTGTTTTTT. It yields the protein CASSLVAPATGELFF.

This chain joins TRBV11-3 and TRBJ1-1; D not resolved. Germline-derived CDR1 and CDR2 are SGHNT and YENEEA. Trimming removed 0 bases from V and 4 bases from J, with 9 bases in between. This CDR3 region has 14 residues. CDR3 sequence (DNA): TGTGCCAGCAGCTTAGACGGCCGGGGCACTGAAGCTTTCTTT. Translated: CASSLDGRGTEAFF.

The V gene is TRBV4-1, the J gene TRBJ2-3, with 8 positions matching TRBD2. J was trimmed by 4 bases and V by 0 bases; bases with no gene match: 6. CDR1 is MGHRA and CDR2 is YSYEKL in the germline V gene. The CDR3 runs to 16 residues. The CDR3 sequence is CASSQDAGLAADTQYF. In DNA form, the CDR3 reads TGCGCCAGCAGCCAAGACGCAGGACTAGCTGCAGATACGCAGTATTTT.

This clonotype was recorded many times. The chain couples TRBV28 to TRBJ2-5; possibly TRBD2 for D (6 bases). The V and J ends lost 2 bases and 1 base respectively, with 14 bases between them. In germline, CDR1 is MDHEN, CDR2 SYDVKM. This CDR3 has 16 residues. The CDR3 protein is CASSLRDSRTQETQYF. The CDR3 DNA reads TGTGCCAGCAGTTTAAGGGACTCCCGAACCCAAGAGACCCAGTACTTC.

As for this clonotype: A read error may account for a junction end that differs from germline. The chain combines TRBV20-1 with TRBJ1-4; perhaps TRBD1 as D (6 bases). CDR1 and CDR2 from the germline V gene are DFQATT and SNEGSKA (reference sequence). This CDR3 has 15 amino acids. The CDR3 sequence is CSVFNGGTTRPGGLF. CDR3 DNA: TGCAGTGTATTTAACGGTGGGACAACTCGACCAGGAGGGCTTTTT.

This clonotype was seen only a few times. The chain carries TRBV6-5 and TRBJ1-2; possible D gene TRBD1, 5 bases. With 5 bases removed from V and 6 bases from J, the gap between germline ends came to 19 bases. The length of the CDR3 is 15 residues. Germline lookup yields CDR1 MNHEY and CDR2 SVGAGI. CDR3 residues: CASSLTGTRVDGYTF. The DNA of the CDR3 is TGTGCCAGCAGTCTAACAGGCACCCGGGTCGATGGCTACACCTTC.

This clonotype has ten or more counts. This chain uses TRBV28 with TRBJ1-5; D call uncertain. Trimming shortened V by 5 bases and J by 4 bases, and 3 bases separated the two germline ends. The CDR3 sequence is 11 residues long. The V gene's germline CDR1 is MDHEN and CDR2 SYDVKM. The CDR3 DNA reads TGTGCCAGCAGTCAAAATCAGCCCCAGCATTTT. As protein: CASSQNQPQHF.